Detailed here is one TCR beta chain. The sample comes from a study of cytomegalovirus exposure and HLA in healthy donors. Use of 60 Vbeta and 13 Jbeta primers characterized the PCR. Sequencing used immunoSEQ multiplex PCR; TCRdb keeps in-frame clones, though not all of them. This sample carries 87,000 or so clones, with over 15% going to the ten biggest clones. The CDR3 is made up of 13 amino acids. V dropped 3 bases and J dropped 9; count of bases not matched to a gene: 3. The V gene's germline CDR1 is KGHSH and CDR2 LQKENI. What was sequenced was PBMCs. This TCR was recovered from a man over 45 in good health and CMV-seropositive. This chain joins TRBV18 and TRBJ2-2, with 8 positions matching TRBD1. CDR3 DNA: TGTGCCAGCTCACCGTCAGGGGGCCGGGAGCTGTTTTTT. Translating gives CASSPSGGRELFF.